These 25 T cell receptor beta chains were sequenced from one sample in a study of T cells in Graves' hyperthyroidism and ophthalmopathy. Amplified regions were TCR beta CDR3 sequences from RNA transcripts. During a first-round RT-PCR of the TCR CDR3, the HTBI primer set was used. TCRdb re-called the multiplex PCR reads with MiXCR, one entry per CDR3 protein. This table holds a few hundred thousand distinct CDR3 sequences, around 13% found once. The sequencing sample was made of blood. Receptor source: a woman aged 40 to 50 with Graves' ophthalmopathy.

This clonotype has just a few counts. The V gene is TRBV5-6, the J gene TRBJ2-2; 8 bases match TRBD1. Germline values: CDR1 SGHDT, CDR2 YYEEEE. The ends lost 1 base at V and 4 bases at J; junction bases unmatched: 6. The CDR3 runs 16 residues. The CDR3 DNA reads TGTGCCAGCAGCTTGCGCCGGACAGGGCCCACCGGGGAGCTGTTTTTT. This codes for CASSLRRTGPTGELFF.

There are many counts of this clonotype. This sequence joins TRBV19 and TRBJ1-2; TRBD1 might be the D (5 bases). The V gene lost 7 bases and the J gene lost 3 bases, with 12 bases spanning the gap. The germline V gene has CDR1 LNHDA and CDR2 SQIVND (reference sequence). CDR3 size: 13 residues. CDR3 DNA sequence: TGTGCCAGTACCACATGGGGGGACTATGGCTACACCTTC. This gives the protein CASTTWGDYGYTF. Drawing the rest from reference TRBV19 and TRBJ1-2, the complete variable domain is DGGITQSPKYLFRKEGQNVTLSCEQNLNHDAMYWYRQDPGQGLRLIYYSQIVNDFQKGDIAEGYSVSREKKESFPLTVTSAQKNPTAFYLCASTTWGDYGYTFGSGTRLTVV.

This clonotype was detected ten times or more. CDR3 sequence (DNA): TGTGCCAGCAGTGACAGGGACACCGGGGAGCTGTTTTTT. Its protein product is CASSDRDTGELFF. The chain has TRBV6-4 and TRBJ2-2; D gene ambiguous. This CDR3 is built from 13 residues. Trimming cost V 2 bases and J 3 bases, with 4 bases left between them. Per the germline V gene, CDR1 is MRHNA and CDR2 is SNTAGT.

This clonotype was detected ten times or more. The CDR3: CASFWPSGQGVFSPLHF. The DNA of the CDR3 is TGTGCCAGCTTTTGGCCCTCGGGACAGGGGGTGTTCTCACCCCTCCACTTT. This sequence joins TRBV2 and TRBJ1-6, with 11 bases lining up with TRBD1. From germline, CDR1 is SNHLY and CDR2 FYNNEI. After removal of 8 bases from V and 10 bases from J, the junction contained 16 bases not matched to a gene. This CDR3 is 17 amino acids long.

This clonotype was seen ten or more times. The CDR3 here is CSASTGGSYEQYF. The CDR3 DNA reads TGCAGTGCCAGTACAGGCGGCTCCTACGAGCAGTACTTC. The V call is TRBV20-1, the J call TRBJ2-7, with a weak D call TRBD1 (5 bases). Trimming removed 6 bases from V and 0 bases from J, with 12 bases in between. The CDR3 is made up of 13 amino acids. The germline CDR1 and CDR2 sequences are DFQATT and SNEGSKA (reference sequence).

This clonotype came up many times. The chain joins TRBV12-3 or TRBV12-4 to TRBJ2-1; the D is unclear. The CDR3 is 13 residues long. With 8 bases removed from V and 1 base from J, the gap between germline ends came to 9 bases. For the CDR3, the DNA is TGTGCCAGCCGGCAAGGGTCCTACAATGAGCAGTTCTTC. Amino acid sequence: CASRQGSYNEQFF.

This clonotype was counted at least ten times. The genes are TRBV6-1 and TRBJ1-2, with TRBD1 matching 8 bases. The CDR3 sequence is 13 residues long. V dropped 6 bases and J dropped 5; count of bases not matched to a gene: 5. Germline V CDR1 and CDR2: MNHNS, SASEGT. CDR3 DNA: TGTGCCAGCAGGCGCGGACAGGGTTATGGCTACACCTTC. Translated: CASRRGQGYGYTF.

The chain has TRBV5-1 and TRBJ1-2, with TRBD1 matching 8 bases. This CDR3 has 14 amino acids. With V trimmed by 2 bases and J by 6 bases, 6 bases remained unmatched. The germline CDR1 and CDR2 sequences are SGHRS and YFSETQ. DNA of the CDR3: TGCGCCAGCAGCTTCGGACAGGGAGGTAATGGCTACACCTTC. Its protein product is CASSFGQGGNGYTF.

This clonotype was seen ten or more times. The chain employs TRBV20-1 and TRBJ2-7; 7 nucleotides align to TRBD2. V lost 7 bases and J lost 2; bases outside the gene matches: 8. Germline CDR1 reads DFQATT; CDR2 reads SNEGSKA (reference sequence). The CDR3 is 13 residues long. The DNA for the CDR3 is TGCAGTGTATCGAGCGGGACTACCTACGAGCAGTACTTC. This gives the protein CSVSSGTTYEQYF.

The gene calls are TRBV19 and TRBJ2-7; 9 nucleotides align to TRBD1. After removal of 8 bases from V and 7 bases from J, the junction contained 9 bases not matched to a gene. This CDR3 spans 13 amino acids. Germline lookup yields CDR1 LNHDA and CDR2 SQIVND (reference sequence). The CDR3 region is CASSGTGTWEQYF. As DNA, the CDR3 is TGTGCCAGTTCCGGGACAGGGACGTGGGAGCAGTACTTC.

At least ten counts were recorded for this clonotype. V and J are TRBV25-1 and TRBJ1-4, with D uncertain. CDR1 and CDR2 from the germline V gene are MGHDK and SYGVNS. V was clipped by 7 bases and J by 5 bases, with 11 bases between them. The CDR3 totals 13 residues. As DNA, the CDR3 is TGTGCCAGCACCTCGGAAGCGAATGAAAAACTGTTTTTT. This gives the protein CASTSEANEKLFF.

This clonotype has a count of ten or more. The V and J genes are TRBV19 and TRBJ1-1, with a tentative D call TRBD1 (5 bases). The V and J ends lost 8 bases and 2 bases respectively, with 12 bases between them. This CDR3 has 13 residues. CDR1 LNHDA and CDR2 SQIVND come from the germline V gene (reference sequence). The CDR3 loop reads CASRRDYNTEAFF. CDR3 nucleotide sequence: TGTGCCAGTCGAAGGGACTACAACACTGAAGCTTTCTTT.

This clonotype was seen many times. The CDR3 nucleotides read TGCAGTGCTAATATGGGTCAGCAGTACTTC. Its translation is CSANMGQQYF. The chain links TRBV20-1 to TRBJ2-7; D remains unclear. Per germline, CDR1 DFQATT and CDR2 SNEGSKA (reference sequence). Deletions cut 4 bases from V and 8 bases from J, with 9 bases between. This CDR3 contains 10 residues.

The sample holds many counts of this clonotype. The V gene is TRBV20-1, the J gene TRBJ1-2, with D tentatively TRBD1 (6 bases). CDR1 DFQATT and CDR2 SNEGSKA come from the germline V gene (reference sequence). Trimming took 0 bases from V and 6 from J, leaving 11 bases between them. The length of the CDR3 is 13 residues. CDR3 DNA: TGCAGTGCTAGAGATGGCAGGGGAAATGGCTACACCTTC. Translated, it gives CSARDGRGNGYTF.

This clonotype was found a few times. The rearrangement joins TRBV27 to TRBJ1-5; 11 bases line up with TRBD1. Trimming cost V 3 bases and J 5 bases; bases outside gene matches: 3. CDR1 and CDR2 from the germline V gene are MNHEY and SMNVEV (reference sequence). The CDR3 sequence is 15 residues long. The CDR3 region has the DNA TGTGCCAGCAGTTTCGGGACAGGGGGAGATCAGCCCCAGCATTTT. Protein: CASSFGTGGDQPQHF.

This clonotype was recorded many times. The chain recombines TRBV6-6 with TRBJ2-5; weak D call: TRBD1 (5 bases). Trimming took off 0 bases at V and 4 bases at J, with 12 bases between the two ends. This CDR3 region has 15 residues. Germline CDR1 reads MNHNY; CDR2 reads SVGAGI (reference sequence). CDR3 DNA: TGTGCCAGCAGTTACTCTGGCAGGACAAGAGAGACCCAGTACTTC. Amino acid sequence: CASSYSGRTRETQYF.

This clonotype was picked up many times. The chain combines TRBV24-1 with TRBJ2-2; the match to TRBD2 covers 14 bases. Unmatched junction bases numbered 5, after V lost 2 bases and J lost 4 bases. The germline V gene has CDR1 KGHDR and CDR2 SFDVKD. CDR3 size: 18 residues. CDR3 sequence (DNA): TGTGCCACCAGTGATTGGACTAGCGGGGGGCCTGGCACCGGGGAGCTGTTTTTT. Protein: CATSDWTSGGPGTGELFF.

This clonotype came up many times. CDR3 sequence reads: CATGGDSNQPQHF. The CDR3, as DNA: TGTGCCACCGGCGGGGATAGCAATCAGCCCCAGCATTTT. The genes are TRBV10-3 and TRBJ1-5; D uncertain. Trimming removed 10 bases at V and 0 bases at J, with 10 bases between. The CDR3 loop spans 13 amino acids. The germline gives CDR1 ENHRY, CDR2 SYGVKD.

This clonotype occurred a few times. The chain uses TRBV19 and TRBJ2-1; D is perhaps TRBD1 (6 bases). The CDR3 is 15 amino acids. Deletions cut 3 bases from V and 0 bases from J, with 9 bases between. Germline lookup yields CDR1 LNHDA and CDR2 SQIVND (reference sequence). The CDR3 nucleotides are TGTGCCAGTAGTATCGAGGACAGCTCCTACAATGAGCAGTTCTTC. Amino acid sequence: CASSIEDSSYNEQFF.

This clonotype was detected many times. The chain employs TRBV20-1 and TRBJ1-6; the D gene is possibly TRBD1 (5 bases). Trimming stripped 3 bases from V and 5 bases from J, with 17 bases between. This CDR3 is built from 16 residues. Germline V gives CDR1 DFQATT, CDR2 SNEGSKA (reference sequence). As DNA, the CDR3 is TGCAGTGCTAGGATAGCGGGGGTTGGAGATAATTCACCCCTCCACTTT. Residues: CSARIAGVGDNSPLHF.

This clonotype was counted ten times or more. This rearrangement joins TRBV5-5 to TRBJ2-3, with 10 bases fitting TRBD1. Unmatched junction bases numbered 5, after V lost 2 bases and J lost 5 bases. From germline, CDR1 is SGHKS and CDR2 YYEKEE (reference sequence). The CDR3 runs to 15 residues. CDR3 residues: CASSFRDRGGDTQYF. CDR3 bases: TGTGCCAGCAGCTTTCGGGACAGGGGTGGAGATACGCAGTATTTT.

This clonotype was seen a handful of times. The chain employs TRBV20-1 and TRBJ2-7; D is possibly TRBD2 (6 bases). With 1 base removed from V and 0 bases from J, the gap between germline ends came to 16 bases. CDR1 and CDR2 (germline): DFQATT, SNEGSKA (reference sequence). CDR3 length: 16 amino acids. The CDR3 here is CSARVWGGDSSYEQYF. DNA for the CDR3: TGCAGTGCTAGAGTGTGGGGCGGGGATAGCTCCTACGAGCAGTACTTC.

This clonotype was counted at least ten times. This chain uses TRBV2 with TRBJ1-6; 10 nucleotides align to TRBD1. Trimming at V came to 4 bases and at J to 10 bases, leaving 7 bases not matched to a gene. The CDR3 sequence is 15 residues long. Germline CDR1 SNHLY, CDR2 FYNNEI. CDR3 sequence reads: CASSGGQGSGSPLHF. CDR3 sequence (DNA): TGTGCCAGCAGTGGGGGACAGGGGAGTGGATCACCCCTCCACTTT. The variable domain in full, with the rest retrieved from reference TRBV2 and TRBJ1-6, is EPEVTQTPSHQVTQMGQEVILRCVPISNHLYFYWYRQILGQKVEFLVSFYNNEISEKSEIFDDQFSVERPDGSNFTLKIRSTKLEDSAMYFCASSGGQGSGSPLHFGNGTRLTVT.

A few counts support this clonotype. The J gene is TRBJ2-3, the V gene TRBV30; 8 positions agree with TRBD1. The length of the CDR3 is 13 residues. J lost 8 bases, V lost 5 bases, and 9 bases had no gene match. Germline loops: CDR1 GTSNPN, CDR2 SVGIG (reference sequence). The CDR3: CAWDRGAVTTQYF. DNA for the CDR3: TGTGCCTGGGACAGGGGAGCCGTTACTACGCAGTATTTT.

The chain couples TRBV4-2 to TRBJ2-2; TRBD2 aligns across 8 bases. Germline V gives CDR1 LGHNA, CDR2 YNFKEQ. CDR3 size: 16 residues. J gave up 0 bases and V 2 bases, and 2 bases lay outside the gene matches. The CDR3, as DNA: TGTGCCAGCAGCCAAAGCGGGGGAACGAACACCGGGGAGCTGTTTTTT. It codes for CASSQSGGTNTGELFF.